Listed below are T cell receptor beta chains from one sample, sequenced in a study of vaccination and CD4 T cells after COVID-19. These receptors have no known antigen. One entry per CDR3 protein results from TCRdb running MiXCR on the PCR reads. The sample has 20,000 to 25,000 distinct CDR3 sequences, roughly 50% seen once. The sequenced sample was CD4+ T cells from blood, cultured in vitro. The receptors were gathered from a human donor who had recovered from COVID-19. CDR3s include the opening cysteine and the closing phenylalanine or tryptophan. Each record gives: CDR3 protein, CDR3 DNA, V gene, D gene, J gene, clone size. A D gene is named only where the DNA matches it firmly. Size is omitted from some rows. Given values are once, few, many or a class for expanded clones.

CASSFNQGETQYF TGTGCCAGCAGCTTTAATCAGGGAGAGACCCAGTACTTC TRBV7-3 NA TRBJ2-5 NA
CASSLGTGLYGYTF TGTGCCAGCAGCCTGGGGACAGGGCTCTATGGCTACACCTTC TRBV7-2 TRBD1 TRBJ1-2 NA
CASSQVRDRAARNQPQHF TGTGCCAGCAGCCAAGTTCGAGACAGGGCGGCGCGCAATCAGCCCCAGCATTTT TRBV3-1 TRBD1 TRBJ1-5 NA
CASRPGLAGANVLTF TGTGCCAGCAGGCCAGGGTTGGCTGGGGCCAACGTCCTGACTTTC TRBV6-1 NA TRBJ2-6 NA
CASSPRDWADTQYF TGTGCCAGCAGCCCCCGGGACTGGGCAGATACGCAGTATTTT TRBV5-4 NA TRBJ2-3 once
CSASTDTQYF TGCAGTGCTAGTACGGATACGCAGTATTTT TRBV20-1 NA TRBJ2-3 few
CASSQGRENNEQFF TGCGCCAGCAGCCAAGGGAGGGAAAACAATGAGCAGTTCTTC TRBV5-1 TRBD2 TRBJ2-1 few
CASSPRWRASGYTF TGTGCCAGCAGTCCCAGGTGGAGGGCATCGGGCTACACCTTC TRBV12-3/TRBV12-4 NA TRBJ1-2 few
CATTSYGDLSTDTQYF TGTGCCACTACCTCCTATGGCGACTTAAGCACAGATACGCAGTATTTT TRBV19 NA TRBJ2-3 NA
CASSGVLGTGELFF TGTGCCAGTAGTGGGGTACTGGGGACCGGGGAGCTGTTTTTT TRBV19 NA TRBJ2-2 NA
CASSLDRRNQPQHF TGTGCCAGCAGTTTAGATAGGAGAAATCAGCCCCAGCATTTT TRBV27 NA TRBJ1-5 few
CASGLVRDSSGANVLTF TGTGCTAGTGGTTTGGTACGGGATAGCTCTGGGGCCAACGTCCTGACTTTC TRBV12-5 NA TRBJ2-6 NA
CASSDGLPGRETQYF TGTGCCAGCAGTGACGGGCTGCCAGGACGGGAGACCCAGTACTTC TRBV2 NA TRBJ2-5 NA
CSVTRSDSRNTIYF TGCAGTGTGACACGTTCTGACAGCCGAAACACCATATATTTT TRBV20-1 NA TRBJ1-3 NA
CASSLGGTSGSTDTQYF TGTGCCAGCAGCTTAGGAGGGACTAGCGGGAGTACAGATACGCAGTATTTT TRBV11-3 TRBD2 TRBJ2-3 NA
CSAREGVPYGYTF TGCAGTGCTAGAGAGGGGGTCCCCTATGGCTACACCTTC TRBV20-1 NA TRBJ1-2 NA
CASSYGGNQPQHF TGTGCCAGCAGCTATGGGGGGAATCAGCCCCAGCATTTT TRBV7-9 NA TRBJ1-5 NA
CSAREAGHQPQHF TGCAGTGCTAGAGAAGCGGGCCATCAGCCCCAGCATTTT TRBV20-1 NA TRBJ1-5 few
CASANGPGNTIYF TGTGCCAGTGCAAACGGGCCTGGAAACACCATATATTTT TRBV19 NA TRBJ1-3 NA
CSAWATSGSTDTQYF TGCAGTGCTTGGGCGACTAGCGGTAGCACAGATACGCAGTATTTT TRBV20-1 TRBD2 TRBJ2-3 NA
CASSPTGGQPQHF TGCGCCAGCAGTCCTACAGGGGGACAGCCCCAGCATTTT TRBV4-1 TRBD1 TRBJ1-5 few
CASRQQGFAGSPLHF TGTGCCAGCAGACAACAGGGGTTCGCGGGCTCACCCCTCCACTTT TRBV6-4 TRBD1 TRBJ1-6 NA
CSASPGDYNSPLHF TGCAGTGCTAGCCCGGGGGATTATAATTCACCCCTCCACTTT TRBV20-1 NA TRBJ1-6 NA
CAWSVVRGRGYGYTF TGTGCCTGGAGTGTGGTCAGGGGGCGAGGTTATGGCTACACCTTC TRBV30 TRBD1 TRBJ1-2 NA
CASSLSEAFF TGTGCCAGCAGTTTGTCTGAAGCTTTCTTT TRBV28 NA TRBJ1-1 few
CASRYYGYTF TGTGCCAGTAGATACTATGGCTACACCTTC TRBV19 NA TRBJ1-2 NA
CASSREGASYEQYF TGTGCCAGCAGCCGGGAGGGGGCTTCCTACGAGCAGTACTTC TRBV7-2 NA TRBJ2-7 few
CATQAGTGGLNQPQHF TGTGCTACCCAGGCCGGGACAGGGGGCCTCAATCAGCCCCAGCATTTT TRBV28 TRBD1 TRBJ1-5 NA
CASSLVGGIQETQYF TGTGCCAGCAGCTTAGTCGGAGGGATCCAAGAGACCCAGTACTTC TRBV7-2 NA TRBJ2-5 NA
CASSVTSGSYEQYF TGTGCCAGCAGCGTAACTAGCGGGAGTTACGAGCAGTACTTC TRBV9 TRBD2 TRBJ2-7 NA
CSATGWEGLSEQYF TGCAGTGCCACGGGGTGGGAGGGCCTTTCCGAGCAGTACTTC TRBV20-1 TRBD2 TRBJ2-7 NA
CSALLLTGQGDEKLFF TGCAGTGCTCTCCTACTAACGGGACAGGGGGATGAAAAACTGTTTTTT TRBV20-1 TRBD1 TRBJ1-4 NA
CATGRVYQPQHF TGTGCCACCGGTCGGGTATATCAGCCCCAGCATTTT TRBV6-1 NA TRBJ1-5 few
CASSLGAGELFF TGTGCCAGCAGTTTAGGGGCCGGGGAGCTGTTTTTT TRBV12-3/TRBV12-4 NA TRBJ2-2 NA
CASSETVSPFF TGTGCCAGCAGTGAAACCGTCAGTCCTTTCTTT TRBV2 NA TRBJ1-1 NA
CASTSPEGGRGSYTF TGTGCCAGCACCTCCCCCGAGGGGGGCAGGGGGAGCTACACCTTC TRBV10-2 TRBD1 TRBJ1-2 once
CASSSQTGGTEAFF TGTGCCAGCAGCTCCCAAACAGGGGGCACTGAAGCTTTCTTT TRBV14 TRBD1 TRBJ1-1 NA
CSARMLRIGLDTQYF TGCAGTGCTAGAATGCTGAGGATCGGTTTGGATACGCAGTATTTT TRBV20-1 NA TRBJ2-3 NA
CASSSDVPRVFF TGTGCCAGCAGCTCCGATGTCCCCCGGGTGTTCTTC TRBV7-6 NA TRBJ2-1 NA
CATSWGSGELFF TGTGCCACATCCTGGGGGAGCGGGGAGCTGTTTTTT TRBV6-1 NA TRBJ2-2 NA